This TCR beta chain was found in a study of control samples from healthy donors and cancer patients. Sequencing used immunoSEQ multiplex PCR; TCRdb keeps in-frame clones, though not all of them. The data show about 150,000 clones, with more than 85% seen just once and approximately 0.7% held by the top ten. The CDR3 has 14 residues. Germline CDR1 is MNHEY and CDR2 is SVGEGT. The V end lost 6 bases, the J end lost 5 bases, and 17 bases lay between the germline ends. The receptor was derived from a woman in her twenties or thirties in good health. The chain carries TRBV6-2 or TRBV6-3 and TRBJ2-7; D not resolved. The sample taken for sequencing was blood. The CDR3: CASSPDATVHEQYF. The CDR3 DNA sequence: TGTGCCAGCAGCCCCGATGCAACGGTCCACGAGCAGTACTTC.